At least ten counts were recorded for the clone carrying this T cell receptor (beta chain). Its antigen remains unknown. This specimen belongs to a study of response to subunit inactivated influenza vaccine. TCRdb independently ran MiXCR on the RT-PCR reads; one entry per CDR3 protein. The data show about 700,000 distinct CDR3 sequences, approximately 15% seen once. There are 14 residues in the CDR3. The V segment lost 5 bases and the J segment 3 bases; nucleotides outside the gene matches: 4. Study observations and caveats: After each seasonal influenza vaccination, few new T cells are recruited, the authors suggested.

Sequenced here: PBMCs from blood, sampled around two weeks before vaccination. This receptor was identified in a man aged 45-65 years who received an inactivated influenza vaccine. The chain is built from TRBV12-3 or TRBV12-4 and TRBJ2-3, with 8 bases aligning to TRBD1. In DNA, the CDR3 is TGTGCCAGCAGTCACCGGACAGGGACAGATACGCAGTATTTT. Protein sequence: CASSHRTGTDTQYF.